This T cell receptor beta chain was sequenced during a study of blood T cell repertoires in COVID-19. Sequencing used immunoSEQ multiplex PCR; TCRdb keeps in-frame clones, though not all of them. The sample includes about 180,000 clones, 80% to 90% of them seen just once. Per the germline V gene, CDR1 is SGHAT and CDR2 is FQDESV (reference sequence). The CDR3 contains 15 residues. Trimming removed 3 bases from V and 4 bases from J, with 12 bases in between. The sample comprised peripheral blood. The clonotype originates from a man in his late teens or twenties who had recovered from COVID-19. J is TRBJ2-2 and V is TRBV11-1; D is perhaps TRBD2 (6 bases). For the CDR3, the DNA is TGTGCCAGCAGCTTCGGGGGAGTGGGCACCGGGGAGCTGTTTTTT. Protein: CASSFGGVGTGELFF.